This T cell receptor (beta chain) was retrieved from a study of cytomegalovirus exposure and HLA in healthy donors. CDR1 is LNHDA, CDR2 SQIVND, per germline (reference sequence). CDR3 length: 15 residues. The germline V and J ends were trimmed by 5 bases and 10 bases, with 23 bases remaining between them. PCR employed 60 Vbeta and 13 Jbeta primers. Assay used: immunoSEQ multiplex PCR; TCRdb lists only in-frame clones, some missing. Among some 100,000 clones, 60% to 80% were seen once, and the ten largest hold approximately 4.8%. Sequenced: PBMCs. This TCR was recovered from a woman aged 18-35 years in good health and CMV-seropositive. The chain is built from TRBV19 and TRBJ1-1; TRBD1 might be the D (5 bases). CDR3 coding DNA: TGTGCCAGTAGTCCCGGGGACGGAGGAAACGGGGGAGCTTTCTTT. Translating it yields CASSPGDGGNGGAFF.